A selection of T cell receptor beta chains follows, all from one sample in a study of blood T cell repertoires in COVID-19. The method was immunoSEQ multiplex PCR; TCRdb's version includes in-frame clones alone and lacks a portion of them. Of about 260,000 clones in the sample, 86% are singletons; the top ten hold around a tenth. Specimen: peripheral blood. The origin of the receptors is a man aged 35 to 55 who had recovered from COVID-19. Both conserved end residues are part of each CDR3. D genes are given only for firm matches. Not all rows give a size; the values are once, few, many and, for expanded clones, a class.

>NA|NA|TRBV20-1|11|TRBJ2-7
TGCAGTGCTAGAGATGCGCACGAGCAGTACTTC
CSARDAHEQYF
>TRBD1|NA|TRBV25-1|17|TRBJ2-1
TGTGCCAGCAGTGGTTGGACAGGAGGTGACTCCTACAATGAGCAGTTCTTC
CASSGWTGGDSYNEQFF
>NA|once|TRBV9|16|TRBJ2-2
TGTGCCAGCACCGTGTCTACGGGAGTTAGCACCGGGGAGCTGTTTTTT
CASTVSTGVSTGELFF
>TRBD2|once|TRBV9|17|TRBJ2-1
TGTGCCAGCAGCTCAAACCCTCGACTAGCGGGAGTAAATGAGCAGTTCTTC
CASSSNPRLAGVNEQFF
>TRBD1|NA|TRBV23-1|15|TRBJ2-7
TGCGCCAGCAGTCAATCCGGACAGGGCGGAGACGAGCAGTACTTC
CASSQSGQGGDEQYF
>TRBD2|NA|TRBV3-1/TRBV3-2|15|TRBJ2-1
TGTGCTAGCAGCCTCAGGACTAGCGGGGGGTATGAGCAGTTCTTC
CASSLRTSGGYEQFF
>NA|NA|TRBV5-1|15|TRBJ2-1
TGCGCCAGCAGGTCACGTGACTCCCTCTACAATGAGCAGTTCTTC
CASRSRDSLYNEQFF
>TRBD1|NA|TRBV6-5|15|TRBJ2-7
TGTGCCAGCAGCCACTGGTTCGACAGGGGTCCCGAGCAGTACTTC
CASSHWFDRGPEQYF
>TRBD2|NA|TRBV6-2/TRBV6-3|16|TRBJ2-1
TGTGCCAGCAGTTCCTATCAAGCGGGGAGATACAATGAGCAGTTCTTC
CASSSYQAGRYNEQFF
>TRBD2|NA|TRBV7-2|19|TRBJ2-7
TGTGCCAGCAGCTGGAGGGGGACTAGCGGGAGCCTGCGATCTTACGAGCAGTACTTC
CASSWRGTSGSLRSYEQYF
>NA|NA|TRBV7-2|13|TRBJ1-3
TGTGCCAGCAGCTCTTATTCGGGAAACACCATATATTTT
CASSSYSGNTIYF
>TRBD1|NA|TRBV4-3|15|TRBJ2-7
TGCGCCAGCAGCCAAGATGAACAGGGGGCCTACGAGCAGTACTTC
CASSQDEQGAYEQYF
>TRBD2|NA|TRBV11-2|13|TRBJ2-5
TGTGCCAGCAGTAAGCGGGGCCGAGAGACCCAGTACTTC
CASSKRGRETQYF
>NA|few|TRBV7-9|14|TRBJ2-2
TGTGCCAGCAGCTTAGGAGGAAGCACCGGGGAGCTGTTTTTT
CASSLGGSTGELFF
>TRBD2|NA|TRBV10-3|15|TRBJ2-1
TGTGCCACCTTGGGACTAGCGGGGGGGCGCAATGAGCAGTTCTTC
CATLGLAGGRNEQFF
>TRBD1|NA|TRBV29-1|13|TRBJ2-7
TGCAGCGTTTCCGGGACAGGTGAGGGGGAGCAGTACTTC
CSVSGTGEGEQYF
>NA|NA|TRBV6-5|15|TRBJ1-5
TGTGCCAGCAGTTACTCGGGGGGGGCTATGCAGCCCCAGCATTTT
CASSYSGGAMQPQHF
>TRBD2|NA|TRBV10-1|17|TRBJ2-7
TGCGCCAGCAGTTCGGGACTAGCGGGGGGACCGCTCTACGAGCAGTACTTC
CASSSGLAGGPLYEQYF
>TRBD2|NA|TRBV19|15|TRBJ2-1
TGTGCCAGTAGTATAGCTAGGGGGGCTAGCGGGGAGCAGTTCTTC
CASSIARGASGEQFF
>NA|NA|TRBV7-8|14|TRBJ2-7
TGTGCCAGCAGCCGAGTTGGGCCTACCTACGAGCAGTACTTC
CASSRVGPTYEQYF
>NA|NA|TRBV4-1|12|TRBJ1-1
TGCGCCAGCAGCCCCCCCTCGGAGGAAGCTTTCTTT
CASSPPSEEAFF
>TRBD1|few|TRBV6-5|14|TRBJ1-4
TGTGCCAGCCGAAGACAGGGGGCTAATGAAAAACTGTTTTTT
CASRRQGANEKLFF
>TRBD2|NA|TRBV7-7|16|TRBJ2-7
TGTGCCAGCAGCCTTTCCCTTAGCGGGCGAGATACGAAGCAGTACTTC
CASSLSLSGRDTKQYF
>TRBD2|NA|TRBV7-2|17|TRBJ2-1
TGTGCCAGCAGCCCAAGACTAGCGGGCGTTTCCTACAATGAGCAGTTCTTC
CASSPRLAGVSYNEQFF
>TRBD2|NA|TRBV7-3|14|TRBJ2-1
TGTGCCAGCAGCTTAGCGGGAGGCCCGGATGAGCAGTTCTTC
CASSLAGGPDEQFF
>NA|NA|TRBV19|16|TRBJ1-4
TGTGCCAGTACCGAGACAGGCGGGAGGGGTAATGAAAAACTGTTTTTT
CASTETGGRGNEKLFF
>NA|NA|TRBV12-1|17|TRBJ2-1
TGTGCCAGCAGCTTGGGCCCGGGACTAGCGGGGAGGAATGAGCAGTTCTTC
CASSLGPGLAGRNEQFF
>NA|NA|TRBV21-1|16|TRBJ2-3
TGTGCCAGCAGCATTGACCCGCGGGTGTGCACAGATACGCAGTATTTT
CASSIDPRVCTDTQYF
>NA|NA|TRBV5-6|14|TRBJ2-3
TGTGCCAGCAGTTCAACCGGGAGATCAGATACGCAGTATTTT
CASSSTGRSDTQYF
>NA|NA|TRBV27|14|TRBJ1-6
TGTGCCAGCAGACAGAGCTCCTATAATTCACCCCTCCACTTT
CASRQSSYNSPLHF
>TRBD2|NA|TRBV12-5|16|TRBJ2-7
TGTGCTAGTGGTTTGGCGAGTGGACTAGCGGGCTACGAGCAGTACTTC
CASGLASGLAGYEQYF
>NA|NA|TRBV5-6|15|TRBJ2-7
TGTGCCAGCAGCTTGGTTCGTGACAGCTCCTACGAGCAGTACTTC
CASSLVRDSSYEQYF
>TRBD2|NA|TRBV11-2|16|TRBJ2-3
TGTGCCAGCAGCCTCTTAGCGGGGGGGCCAGCAGATACGCAGTATTTT
CASSLLAGGPADTQYF
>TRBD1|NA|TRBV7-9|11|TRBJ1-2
TGTGCCAGCAGCCCGGACAGGCGTAACACCTTC
CASSPDRRNTF
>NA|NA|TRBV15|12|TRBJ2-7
TGTGCCACCAGCAGACCTCTTCGCGAGCAGTACTTC
CATSRPLREQYF
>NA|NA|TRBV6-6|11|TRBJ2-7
TGTGCCAGCAGTTGGACTTACGAGCAGTACTTC
CASSWTYEQYF